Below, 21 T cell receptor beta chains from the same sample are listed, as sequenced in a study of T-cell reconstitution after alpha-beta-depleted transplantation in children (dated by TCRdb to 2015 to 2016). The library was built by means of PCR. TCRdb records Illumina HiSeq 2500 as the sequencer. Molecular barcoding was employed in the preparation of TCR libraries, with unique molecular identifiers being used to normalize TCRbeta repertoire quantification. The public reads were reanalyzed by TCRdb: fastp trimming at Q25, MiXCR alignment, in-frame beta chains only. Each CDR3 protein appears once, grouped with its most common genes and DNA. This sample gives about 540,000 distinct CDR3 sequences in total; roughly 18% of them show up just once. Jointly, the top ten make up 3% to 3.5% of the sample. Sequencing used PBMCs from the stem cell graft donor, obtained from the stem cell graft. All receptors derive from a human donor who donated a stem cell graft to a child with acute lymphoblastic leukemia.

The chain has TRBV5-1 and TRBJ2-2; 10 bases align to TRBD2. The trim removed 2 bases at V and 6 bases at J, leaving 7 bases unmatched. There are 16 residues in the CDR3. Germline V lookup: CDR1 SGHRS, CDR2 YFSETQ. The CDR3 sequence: CASSFTSGNRAGELFF. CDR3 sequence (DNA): TGCGCCAGCAGCTTTACTAGCGGGAATCGTGCCGGGGAGCTGTTTTTT.

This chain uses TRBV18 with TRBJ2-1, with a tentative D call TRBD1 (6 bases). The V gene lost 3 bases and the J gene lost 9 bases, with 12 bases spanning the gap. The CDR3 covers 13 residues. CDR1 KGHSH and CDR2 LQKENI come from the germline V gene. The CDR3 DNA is TGTGCCAGCTCACCTACAGGGTCGAGTGAGCAGTTCTTC. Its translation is CASSPTGSSEQFF.

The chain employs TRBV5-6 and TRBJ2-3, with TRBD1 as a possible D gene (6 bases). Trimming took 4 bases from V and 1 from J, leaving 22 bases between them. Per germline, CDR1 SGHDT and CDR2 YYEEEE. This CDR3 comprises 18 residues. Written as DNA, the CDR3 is TGTGCCAGCAGCGATAAGACAAGGGACACGATAGGCACAGATACGCAGTATTTT. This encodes CASSDKTRDTIGTDTQYF.

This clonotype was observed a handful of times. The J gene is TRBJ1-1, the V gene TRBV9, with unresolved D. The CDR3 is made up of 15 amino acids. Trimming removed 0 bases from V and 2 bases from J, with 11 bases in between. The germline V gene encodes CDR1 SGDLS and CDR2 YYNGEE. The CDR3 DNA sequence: TGTGCCAGCAGCGTAGCTGGCAAGATTAACACTGAAGCTTTCTTT. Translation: CASSVAGKINTEAFF.

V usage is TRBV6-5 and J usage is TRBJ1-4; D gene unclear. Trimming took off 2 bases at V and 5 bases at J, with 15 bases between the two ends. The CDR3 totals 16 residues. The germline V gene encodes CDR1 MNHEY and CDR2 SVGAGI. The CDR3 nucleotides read TGTGCCAGCAGTTACAGGGCCGTAGATTCAAATGAAAAACTGTTTTTT. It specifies CASSYRAVDSNEKLFF.

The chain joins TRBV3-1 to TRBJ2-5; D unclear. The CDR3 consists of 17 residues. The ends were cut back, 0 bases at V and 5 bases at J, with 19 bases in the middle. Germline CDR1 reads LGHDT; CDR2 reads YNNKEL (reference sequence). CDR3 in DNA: TGTGCCAGCAGCCAAGAATTCGGCGGATCGGAGAAGGAGACCCAGTACTTC. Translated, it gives CASSQEFGGSEKETQYF.

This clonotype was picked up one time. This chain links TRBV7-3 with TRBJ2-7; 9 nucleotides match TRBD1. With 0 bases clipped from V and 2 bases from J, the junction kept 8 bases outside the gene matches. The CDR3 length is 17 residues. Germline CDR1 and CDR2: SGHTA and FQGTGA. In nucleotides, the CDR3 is TGTGCCAGCAGCTTAACGGTGGGACAGGGTAGGGCCTACGAGCAGTACTTC. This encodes CASSLTVGQGRAYEQYF.

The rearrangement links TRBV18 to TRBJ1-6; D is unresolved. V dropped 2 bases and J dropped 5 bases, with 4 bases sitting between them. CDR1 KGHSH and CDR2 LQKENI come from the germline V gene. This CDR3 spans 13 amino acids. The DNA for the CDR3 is TGTGCCAGCTCACCAACGAATAATTCACCCCTCCACTTT. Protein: CASSPTNNSPLHF.

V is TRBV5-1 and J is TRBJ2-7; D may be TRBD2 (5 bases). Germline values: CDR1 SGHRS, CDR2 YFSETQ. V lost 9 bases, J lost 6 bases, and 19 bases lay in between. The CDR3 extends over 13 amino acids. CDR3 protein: CATEDGVTPEQYF. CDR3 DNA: TGCGCCACAGAGGACGGGGTAACCCCCGAGCAGTACTTC.

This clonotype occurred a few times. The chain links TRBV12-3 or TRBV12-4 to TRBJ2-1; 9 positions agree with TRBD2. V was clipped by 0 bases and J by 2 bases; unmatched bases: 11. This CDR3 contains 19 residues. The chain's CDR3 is CASSLAGLSSGNPYNEQFF. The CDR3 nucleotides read TGTGCCAGCAGTTTAGCGGGGTTATCTAGCGGGAACCCCTACAATGAGCAGTTCTTC.

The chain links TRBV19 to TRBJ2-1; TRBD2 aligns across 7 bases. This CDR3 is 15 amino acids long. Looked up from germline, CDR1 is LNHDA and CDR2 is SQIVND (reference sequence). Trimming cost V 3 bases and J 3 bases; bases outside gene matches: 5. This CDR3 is CASSISLADYNEQFF. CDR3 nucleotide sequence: TGTGCCAGTAGTATTAGCCTAGCGGACTACAATGAGCAGTTCTTC. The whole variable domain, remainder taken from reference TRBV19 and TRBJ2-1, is DGGITQSPKYLFRKEGQNVTLSCEQNLNHDAMYWYRQDPGQGLRLIYYSQIVNDFQKGDIAEGYSVSREKKESFPLTVTSAQKNPTAFYLCASSISLADYNEQFFGPGTRLTVL.

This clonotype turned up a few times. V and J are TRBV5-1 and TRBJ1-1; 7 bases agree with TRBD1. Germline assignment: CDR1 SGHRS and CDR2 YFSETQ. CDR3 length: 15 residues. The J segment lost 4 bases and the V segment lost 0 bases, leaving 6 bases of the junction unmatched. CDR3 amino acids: CASSLEGARGTEAFF. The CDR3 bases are TGCGCCAGCAGCTTGGAGGGGGCGAGGGGCACTGAAGCTTTCTTT.

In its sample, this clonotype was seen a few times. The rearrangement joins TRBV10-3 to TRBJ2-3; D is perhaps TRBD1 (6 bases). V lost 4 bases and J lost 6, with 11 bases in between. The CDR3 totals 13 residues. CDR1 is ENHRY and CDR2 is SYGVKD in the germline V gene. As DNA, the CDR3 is TGTGCCATCAGTGTATCAGGGGCGGATACGCAGTATTTT. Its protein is CAISVSGADTQYF.

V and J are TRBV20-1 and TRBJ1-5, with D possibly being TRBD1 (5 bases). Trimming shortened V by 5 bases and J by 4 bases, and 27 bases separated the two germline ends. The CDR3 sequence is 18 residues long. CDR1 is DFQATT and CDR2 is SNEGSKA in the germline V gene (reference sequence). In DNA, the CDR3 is TGCAGTGCTTTAGGTCGGGGGAAGACGGATTCCCTTAATCAGCCCCAGCATTTT. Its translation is CSALGRGKTDSLNQPQHF.

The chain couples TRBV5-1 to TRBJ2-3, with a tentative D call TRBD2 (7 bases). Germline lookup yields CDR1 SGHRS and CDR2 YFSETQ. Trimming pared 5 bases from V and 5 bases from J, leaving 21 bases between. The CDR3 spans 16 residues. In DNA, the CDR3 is TGCGCCAGCAGGACCTACAGCGGGACATCCGGAGATACGCAGTATTTT. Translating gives CASRTYSGTSGDTQYF.

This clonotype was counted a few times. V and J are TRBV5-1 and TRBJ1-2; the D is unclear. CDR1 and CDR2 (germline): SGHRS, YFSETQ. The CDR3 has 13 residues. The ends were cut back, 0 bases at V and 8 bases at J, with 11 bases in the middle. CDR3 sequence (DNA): TGCGCCAGCAGCTTGGGAATTGCCTGGGGCTACACCTTC. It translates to CASSLGIAWGYTF.

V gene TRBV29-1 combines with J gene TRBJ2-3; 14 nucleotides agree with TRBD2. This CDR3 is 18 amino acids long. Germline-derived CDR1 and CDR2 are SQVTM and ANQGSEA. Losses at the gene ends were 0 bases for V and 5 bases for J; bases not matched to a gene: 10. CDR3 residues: CSVEDWDGLAGGEDTQYF. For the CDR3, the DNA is TGCAGCGTTGAAGATTGGGATGGACTAGCGGGAGGTGAAGATACGCAGTATTTT.

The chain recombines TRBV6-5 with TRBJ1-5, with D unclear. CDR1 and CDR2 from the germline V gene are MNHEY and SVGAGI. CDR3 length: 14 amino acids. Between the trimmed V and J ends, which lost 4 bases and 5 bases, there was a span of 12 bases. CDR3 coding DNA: TGTGCCAGCAGTTCCTACTCGAGTTATCAGCCCCAGCATTTT. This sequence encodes CASSSYSSYQPQHF.

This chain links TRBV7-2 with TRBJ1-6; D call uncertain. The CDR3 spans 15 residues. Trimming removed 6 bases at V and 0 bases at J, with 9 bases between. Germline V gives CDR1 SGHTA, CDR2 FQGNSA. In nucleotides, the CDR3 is TGTGCCAGCAGGGAACGGAGCTCCTATAATTCACCCCTCCACTTT. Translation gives CASRERSSYNSPLHF. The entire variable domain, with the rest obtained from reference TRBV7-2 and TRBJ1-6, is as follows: GAGVSQSPSNKVTEKGKDVELRCDPISGHTALYWYRQSLGQGLEFLIYFQGNSAPDKSGLPSDRFSAERTGGSVSTLTIQRTQQEDSAVYLCASRERSSYNSPLHFGNGTRLTVT.

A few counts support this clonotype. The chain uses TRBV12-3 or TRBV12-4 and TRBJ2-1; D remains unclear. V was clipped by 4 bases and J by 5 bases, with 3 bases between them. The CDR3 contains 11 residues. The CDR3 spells CASSWDNEQFF. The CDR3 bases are TGTGCCAGCAGTTGGGACAATGAGCAGTTCTTC.

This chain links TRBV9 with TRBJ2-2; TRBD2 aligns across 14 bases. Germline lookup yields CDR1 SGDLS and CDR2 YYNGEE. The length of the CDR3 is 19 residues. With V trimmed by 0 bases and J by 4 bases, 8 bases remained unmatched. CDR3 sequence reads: CASSVETSGRAPSTGELFF. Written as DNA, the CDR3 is TGTGCCAGCAGCGTAGAGACTAGCGGGAGGGCCCCGAGCACCGGGGAGCTGTTTTTT.